This TCR beta chain was profiled in a study of cytomegalovirus exposure and HLA in healthy donors. Germline V lookup: CDR1 LNHDA, CDR2 SQIVND (reference sequence). This CDR3 contains 16 residues. The V and J ends lost 1 base and 2 bases, in that order; junction bases with no gene match: 2. The study ran its PCR with 60 Vbeta and 13 Jbeta primers. Assay: immunoSEQ multiplex PCR; the TCRdb copy retains only in-frame clones and omits some. The data contain over 150,000 clones, 87% of them singletons. In regard to this clone: Its antigen is unidentified.

Findings and caveats of the study: The study labeled under 200 TCR beta chains cytomegalovirus-associated.

The TCR was taken from a woman in her 30s in good health and CMV-seronegative. The V gene is TRBV19, the J gene TRBJ2-3; TRBD2 agrees at 11 bases. Material for sequencing was PBMCs. CDR3 residues: CASSIGLAGYTDTQYF. In DNA form, the CDR3 reads TGTGCCAGTAGTATAGGACTAGCGGGATACACAGATACGCAGTATTTT.